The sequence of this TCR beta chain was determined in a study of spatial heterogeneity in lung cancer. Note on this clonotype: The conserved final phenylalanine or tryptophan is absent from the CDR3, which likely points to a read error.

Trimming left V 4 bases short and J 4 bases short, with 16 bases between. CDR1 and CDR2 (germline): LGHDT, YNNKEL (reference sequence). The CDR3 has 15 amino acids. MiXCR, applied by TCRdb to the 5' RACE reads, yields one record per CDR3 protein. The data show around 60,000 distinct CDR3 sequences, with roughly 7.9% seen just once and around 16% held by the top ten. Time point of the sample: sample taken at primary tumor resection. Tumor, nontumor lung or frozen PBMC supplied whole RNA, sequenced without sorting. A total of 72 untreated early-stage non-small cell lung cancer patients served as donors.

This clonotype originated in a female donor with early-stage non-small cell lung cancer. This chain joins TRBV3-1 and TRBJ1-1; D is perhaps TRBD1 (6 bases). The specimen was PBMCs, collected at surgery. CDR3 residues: CASSLHGGRSTEAFL. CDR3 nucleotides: TGTGCCAGCAGCCTTCACGGGGGCCGGAGCACTGAAGCTTTCCTT.